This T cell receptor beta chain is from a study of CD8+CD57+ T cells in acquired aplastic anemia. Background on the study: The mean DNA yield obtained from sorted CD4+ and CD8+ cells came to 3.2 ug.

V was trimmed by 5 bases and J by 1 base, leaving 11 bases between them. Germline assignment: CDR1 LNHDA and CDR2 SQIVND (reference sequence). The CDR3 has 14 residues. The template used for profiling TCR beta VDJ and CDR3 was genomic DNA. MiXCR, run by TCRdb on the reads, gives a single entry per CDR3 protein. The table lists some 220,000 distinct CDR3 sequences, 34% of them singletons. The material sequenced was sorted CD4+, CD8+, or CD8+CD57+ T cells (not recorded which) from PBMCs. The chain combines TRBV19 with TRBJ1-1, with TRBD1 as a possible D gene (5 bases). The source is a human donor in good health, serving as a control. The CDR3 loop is CASSLGTQNTEAFF. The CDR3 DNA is TGTGCCAGTAGTCTAGGGACGCAGAACACTGAAGCTTTCTTT.